The 20 T cell receptor beta chains given below trace back to one sample, sequenced in a study of technical replicates of blood from several donors. Profiled with immunoSEQ multiplex PCR; TCRdb holds only in-frame clones, not every one. This sample carries about 84,000 clones, roughly 98% of them seen once, and the ten largest clones take around 0.15%. The sequenced sample consisted of T cells isolated from PBMCs. The receptors were gathered from a human donor in good health.

The chain has TRBV10-3 and TRBJ2-1, with 7 bases aligning to TRBD1. Per the germline V gene, CDR1 is ENHRY and CDR2 is SYGVKD. The junction had 10 bases not matched to a gene; V was cut back by 5 bases and J by 0 bases. There are 17 residues in the CDR3. The CDR3 coding sequence is TGTGCCATCAGTCGGCCCCTACAGGGGAGCTCCTACAATGAGCAGTTCTTC. It specifies CAISRPLQGSSYNEQFF.

The chain employs TRBV7-7 and TRBJ2-2, with 7 nucleotides matching TRBD1. CDR3 size: 14 residues. Germline-derived CDR1 and CDR2 are SSHAT and FNYEAQ (reference sequence). CDR3 in amino acids: CASATGANTGELFF. DNA for the CDR3: TGTGCTAGCGCCACAGGGGCGAACACCGGGGAGCTGTTTTTT.

The V call is TRBV7-9, the J call TRBJ2-7; TRBD1 matches 7 bases. Losses at the gene ends were 5 bases for V and 2 bases for J; bases not matched to a gene: 3. Germline CDR1 SEHNR, CDR2 FQNEAQ (reference sequence). This CDR3 is 13 amino acids long. The CDR3 DNA reads as TGTGCCAGCAGCACGGGACAGACCTACGAGCAGTACTTC. It is translated as CASSTGQTYEQYF.

The chain recombines TRBV4-1 with TRBJ1-4; D call uncertain. Trimming shortened V by 0 bases and J by 5 bases, and 10 bases separated the two germline ends. The CDR3 length is 15 residues. Germline CDR1 MGHRA, CDR2 YSYEKL. The CDR3: CASSQDGAGNEKLFF. The DNA of the CDR3 is TGCGCCAGCAGCCAAGATGGCGCGGGCAATGAAAAACTGTTTTTT.

The chain employs TRBV6-1 and TRBJ2-3, with a tentative D call TRBD2 (5 bases). The germline CDR1 and CDR2 sequences are MNHNS and SASEGT. CDR3 length: 14 residues. The ends were cut back, 6 bases at V and 0 bases at J, with 10 bases in the middle. The DNA of the CDR3 is TGTGCCAGCAGAGAGGGTCTCAGCACAGATACGCAGTATTTT. Its translation is CASREGLSTDTQYF.

The gene calls are TRBV6-5 and TRBJ1-5; the D is unclear. Germline CDR1 MNHEY, CDR2 SVGAGI. The CDR3 is 16 amino acids. V lost 0 bases, J lost 0 bases, and 9 bases lay in between. The CDR3 here is CASSYSSVPSNQPQHF. DNA of the CDR3: TGTGCCAGCAGTTACTCGTCTGTCCCTAGCAATCAGCCCCAGCATTTT.

The chain employs TRBV7-3 and TRBJ2-3; a weak D match, TRBD2 (6 bases). Deletions cut 1 base from V and 4 bases from J, with 9 bases between. Germline V gene sequence: CDR1 SGHTA, CDR2 FQGTGA. The CDR3 runs 14 residues. The chain's CDR3 is CASSLIGGADTQYF. The CDR3 DNA sequence: TGTGCCAGCAGCTTAATAGGAGGGGCAGATACGCAGTATTTT.

The rearrangement uses TRBV11-3 and TRBJ2-1; 8 bases are shared with TRBD2. The CDR3 totals 13 residues. The ends lost 5 bases at V and 7 bases at J; junction bases unmatched: 4. The germline V gene has CDR1 SGHNT and CDR2 YENEEA. The CDR3 bases are TGTGCCAGCAGCCCCCGCGGGAGGAATGAGCAGTTCTTC. Amino acid sequence: CASSPRGRNEQFF.

The chain employs TRBV9 and TRBJ1-2, with D maybe TRBD1 (6 bases). V lost 0 bases and J lost 4, with 19 bases in between. The CDR3 contains 17 residues. Germline-derived CDR1 and CDR2 are SGDLS and YYNGEE. CDR3 in amino acids: CASSVADRGGNLYGYTF. DNA of the CDR3: TGTGCCAGCAGCGTAGCTGATAGGGGGGGCAACCTCTATGGCTACACCTTC. Combining the CDR3 with reference TRBV9 and TRBJ1-2 gives the whole variable domain DSGVTQTPKHLITATGQRVTLRCSPRSGDLSVYWYQQSLDQGLQFLIQYYNGEERAKGNILERFSAQQFPDLHSELNLSSLELGDSALYFCASSVADRGGNLYGYTFGSGTRLTVV.

The rearrangement joins TRBV4-2 to TRBJ1-5; weak D call: TRBD1 (5 bases). The CDR3 sequence is 16 residues long. V lost 0 bases, J lost 6 bases, and 15 bases lay in between. Germline V lookup: CDR1 LGHNA, CDR2 YNFKEQ. The CDR3 DNA reads as TGTGCCAGCAGCCAAGATACCTCTACGGGGGGTCAGCCCCAGCATTTT. Its translation: CASSQDTSTGGQPQHF.

This clone appeared a single time. The chain employs TRBV6-5 and TRBJ2-3; weak D call: TRBD1 (6 bases). V lost 0 bases, J lost 3 bases, and 10 bases lay in between. The germline V gene encodes CDR1 MNHEY and CDR2 SVGAGI. The CDR3 contains 15 residues. The CDR3 DNA follows: TGTGCCAGCAGTTACTCCCCAGGGGAAACAGATACGCAGTATTTT. Its protein is CASSYSPGETDTQYF.

The genes are TRBV29-1 and TRBJ1-2, with 7 nucleotides matching TRBD1. CDR3 length: 12 residues. Germline-derived CDR1 and CDR2 are SQVTM and ANQGSEA. The V segment lost 4 bases and the J segment 4 bases; nucleotides outside the gene matches: 3. The CDR3 sequence: CSVVAGGYGYTF. The CDR3 DNA reads as TGCAGCGTTGTCGCAGGGGGCTATGGCTACACCTTC.

This sequence joins TRBV19 and TRBJ1-5; 9 bases align to TRBD1. The CDR3 has 16 residues. V trimming: 6 bases; J trimming: 2 bases; junction bases outside the gene matches: 8. Germline CDR1 and CDR2: LNHDA and SQIVND (reference sequence). CDR3 in DNA: TGTGCCAGTAGACAACCGGGACAGGGTGGCAATCAGCCCCAGCATTTT. This codes for CASRQPGQGGNQPQHF.

The chain uses TRBV5-1 and TRBJ2-5, with D possibly being TRBD2 (7 bases). The ends were cut back, 4 bases at V and 2 bases at J, with 15 bases in the middle. The germline CDR1 and CDR2 sequences are SGHRS and YFSETQ. This CDR3 comprises 15 residues. The CDR3 reads CASSLGEGGQETQYF. The CDR3 region has the DNA TGCGCCAGCAGCCTGGGGGAGGGGGGACAAGAGACCCAGTACTTC.

The chain joins TRBV6-4 to TRBJ2-3; 9 positions agree with TRBD2. V dropped 5 bases and J dropped 5; count of bases not matched to a gene: 14. The CDR3 is made up of 17 amino acids. Germline CDR1 reads MRHNA; CDR2 reads SNTAGT. The CDR3 DNA reads TGTGCCAGCAGTTCCTCGGGATTGGCGGGGGGGCGAGATACGCAGTATTTT. The encoded protein is CASSSSGLAGGRDTQYF.

The rearrangement links TRBV28 to TRBJ2-1; maybe TRBD2 (5 bases). CDR1 is MDHEN and CDR2 is SYDVKM in the germline V gene. This CDR3 has 17 residues. Trimming cost V 6 bases and J 0 bases, with 18 bases left between them. The CDR3 reads CASSLEKRGLSYNEQFF. The CDR3 coding sequence is TGTGCCAGCAGCCTTGAAAAGAGAGGGCTCTCCTACAATGAGCAGTTCTTC.

This chain's CDR3 is CASRRVSENTEAFF. The CDR3 DNA follows: TGTGCCAGTCGCCGCGTATCCGAGAACACTGAAGCTTTCTTT. The chain uses TRBV18 and TRBJ1-1; D is ambiguous. Germline V gene data show CDR1 as KGHSH and CDR2 as LQKENI. The CDR3 covers 14 residues. V was trimmed by 9 bases and J by 1 base, leaving 15 bases between them.

The J gene is TRBJ2-7, the V gene TRBV6-5, with D maybe TRBD2 (5 bases). Trimming stripped 0 bases from V and 4 bases from J, with 13 bases between. The V gene's germline CDR1 is MNHEY and CDR2 SVGAGI. CDR3 length equals 15 residues. The CDR3 DNA reads TGTGCCAGCAGTTACTCGGGAGAATTAAGGTACGAGCAGTACTTC. This translates into CASSYSGELRYEQYF.

The rearrangement joins TRBV11-2 to TRBJ1-1; 7 bases map to TRBD1. J gave up 6 bases and V 4 bases, and 8 bases lay outside the gene matches. This CDR3 has 14 amino acids. Germline V CDR1 and CDR2: SGHAT, FQNNGV. The CDR3 DNA is TGTGCCAGCAGCTCGTTGACAGGGAAGGCTGAAGCTTTCTTT. This gives the protein CASSSLTGKAEAFF. Using reference TRBV11-2 and TRBJ1-1 for the parts outside the CDR3, the full variable domain is EAGVAQSPRYKIIEKRQSVAFWCNPISGHATLYWYQQILGQGPKLLIQFQNNGVVDDSQLPKDRFSAERLKGVDSTLKIQPAKLEDSAVYLCASSSLTGKAEAFFGQGTRLTVV.

The chain uses TRBV30 and TRBJ1-1, with D tentatively TRBD1 (5 bases). Germline values: CDR1 GTSNPN, CDR2 SVGIG (reference sequence). The CDR3 has 12 residues. CDR3 nucleotides: TGTTGGGGGGGAAGGCCCCACACTGAAGCTTTCTTT. Its translation is CWGGRPHTEAFF.